A selection of T cell receptor beta chains follows, all from one sample in a study of shared clonotypes between healthy human individuals. Profiling relied on immunoSEQ multiplex PCR, and the TCRdb table lists in-frame clones only, not all of them. The top ten hold 0.37% of the sample, which has 2 million to 2.5 million clones, under 95% seen once. What was sequenced was naive CD4+ T cells from PBMCs. The receptors were sampled from a man between 18 and 29 years old in good health. Some clones in this sample may be carry-over from other donors' samples. The CDR3 runs from the conserved cysteine through the conserved F or W. Fields, in order: V gene, J gene, D gene, clone size, CDR3 length, CDR3 protein, CDR3 DNA. D genes are given only for firm matches. The size entry is marked missing in some rows and otherwise reads once, few, many or a size class.

TRBV5-1,TRBJ2-2,.,once,13,CASSLTLSGELFF,TGCGCCAGCAGCTTGACCCTTTCCGGGGAGCTGTTTTTT
TRBV18,TRBJ1-2,.,.,14,CASSPLGRAYGYTF,TGTGCCAGCTCACCCTTGGGGAGAGCCTATGGCTACACCTTC
TRBV28,TRBJ1-2,TRBD1,once,15,CASSSGTGGGYGYTF,TGTGCCAGCAGTTCCGGAACAGGGGGCGGCTATGGCTACACCTTC
TRBV5-3,TRBJ2-7,TRBD1,.,15,CASSSRQGVPYEQYF,TGTGCCAGCAGCTCCAGACAGGGCGTACCCTACGAGCAGTACTTC
TRBV6-1,TRBJ1-1,.,.,15,CASSEGSDGDTEAFF,TGTGCCAGCAGTGAGGGTAGTGATGGGGACACTGAAGCTTTCTTT
TRBV28,TRBJ2-1,TRBD2,.,16,CASSRVLAGARNEQFF,TGTGCCAGCAGTCGGGTTCTAGCGGGAGCTCGCAATGAGCAGTTCTTC
TRBV27,TRBJ1-5,.,.,14,CASSLNAGWQPQHF,TGTGCCAGCAGTTTAAATGCAGGGTGGCAGCCCCAGCATTTT
TRBV9,TRBJ1-3,.,.,13,CARLSTGGNTIYF,TGTGCCAGACTATCGACTGGAGGAAACACCATATATTTT
TRBV5-1,TRBJ2-3,TRBD1,.,13,CASSLPGGDTQYF,TGCGCCAGCAGCTTGCCAGGGGGAGATACGCAGTATTTT
TRBV6-5,TRBJ1-1,.,.,13,CASSYWGGTEAFF,TGTGCCAGCAGTTACTGGGGGGGCACTGAAGCTTTCTTT
TRBV5-1,TRBJ2-7,TRBD2,.,17,CASSPTESGRGRFEQYF,TGCGCCAGCAGCCCCACGGAGAGCGGGAGGGGCCGGTTCGAGCAGTACTTC